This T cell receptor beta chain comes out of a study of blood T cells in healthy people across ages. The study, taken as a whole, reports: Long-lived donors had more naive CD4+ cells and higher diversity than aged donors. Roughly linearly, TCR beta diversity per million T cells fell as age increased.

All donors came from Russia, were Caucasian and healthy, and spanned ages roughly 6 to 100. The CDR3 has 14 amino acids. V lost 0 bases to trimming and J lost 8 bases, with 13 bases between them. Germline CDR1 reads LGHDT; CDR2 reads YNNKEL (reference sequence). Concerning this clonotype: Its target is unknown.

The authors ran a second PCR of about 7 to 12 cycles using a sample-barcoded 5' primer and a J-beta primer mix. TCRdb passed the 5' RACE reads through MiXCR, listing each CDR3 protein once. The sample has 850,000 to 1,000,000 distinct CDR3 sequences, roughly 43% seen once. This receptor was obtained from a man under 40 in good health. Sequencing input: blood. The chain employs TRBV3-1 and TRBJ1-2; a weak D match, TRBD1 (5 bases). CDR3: CASSQDFGTEGYTF. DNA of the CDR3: TGTGCCAGCAGCCAAGATTTTGGGACGGAGGGCTACACCTTC.